This T cell receptor (beta chain) was sequenced for a study of monozygotic twins with inflammatory bowel disease. TCRdb processed the 5' RACE reads again and assigns one entry to each CDR3 protein, with no DNA. Its listing shows approximately 400,000 distinct CDR3 sequences. The CDR3 sequence is 12 residues long. Germline V gene lookup returns CDR1 ENHRY and CDR2 SYGVKD. The receptor comes from a human donor with ulcerative colitis or Crohn's disease, or a healthy co-twin of an affected twin (not recorded which). Sequenced material: blood. The J gene is TRBJ1-1, the V gene TRBV10-3. CDR3 loop: CAISVMNTEAFF.